Given below is one TCR beta chain in context. Its antigen is unidentified. This sample is part of a study of T cells expressing NK-cell markers. Study summary: The study drew TCR beta repertoires from sorted CD3+CD56+NKG2C+, CD3+CD56+NKG2C- and CD3+CD56-NKG2C+ T cells.

No DNA is given; TCRdb re-called the 5' RACE reads and lists each CDR3 protein once. The sample has 550,000 to 600,000 distinct CDR3 sequences; the top ten hold roughly 3.6%. Findings and limits, study-wide: HCMV specificity was not established for the expanded NKG2C+ T cell clones. Leadership of the CD3+CD56-NKG2C+ fraction also belonged to these clonotypes in four donors. CD8+ T cells in over five donors included dominant NKG2C+ clonotypes at roughly 1.0-8%.

CDR3 size: 16 residues. Per germline, CDR1 SGHRS and CDR2 YFSETQ. Sequencing was carried out using blood T cells: a sorted CD56 or NKG2C T cell subset, CD4+ or CD8+ T cells, or bulk PBMC T cells (not recorded which). This clonotype was obtained from a young man in good health. The genes are TRBV5-1 and TRBJ1-1; TCRdb reports TRBD1, a call that lacks DNA to check it against. The chain's CDR3 is CASSSRDRDLNTEAFF.